The 23 T cell receptor beta chains listed next were all sequenced from one sample in a study of shared clonotypes between healthy human individuals. Measured with immunoSEQ multiplex PCR; TCRdb has only the in-frame clones, and not every one. The sample yields 1,500,000 or so clones, 98% seen once. The sequenced sample was naive CD4+ T cells sorted from blood. Subset reported: CD45RA+ positively selected. The origin of the receptors is a man aged 30 to 39 in good health.

This chain joins TRBV19 and TRBJ1-5; TRBD1 might be the D (6 bases). V was shortened by 3 bases and J by 1 base, with 10 bases between the two germline ends. Germline CDR1 and CDR2: LNHDA and SQIVND (reference sequence). CDR3 length: 15 residues. The chain's CDR3 is CASSILGQSNQPQHF. DNA for the CDR3: TGTGCCAGTAGTATCCTCGGACAGAGCAATCAGCCCCAGCATTTT.

This rearrangement joins TRBV28 to TRBJ2-1, with D perhaps matching TRBD1 or TRBD2 (6 bases each). CDR1 is MDHEN, CDR2 SYDVKM, per germline. There are 14 residues in the CDR3. V lost 7 bases and J 2 bases, leaving 12 bases between the germline ends. Here the CDR3 reads CASKGGGTYNEQFF. The CDR3 DNA sequence: TGTGCCAGCAAAGGGGGAGGAACCTACAATGAGCAGTTCTTC.

The CDR3 coding sequence is TGTGCCATCAGTGGCGGCGGGGATCGGATGTATGGCTACACCTTC. This sequence encodes CAISGGGDRMYGYTF. The gene calls are TRBV10-3 and TRBJ1-2, with unresolved D. V was pared by 4 bases and J by 5 bases, with 17 bases between. The CDR3 contains 15 residues. Per the germline V gene, CDR1 is ENHRY and CDR2 is SYGVKD.

This chain links TRBV5-1 with TRBJ2-7; D unclear. This CDR3 has 13 amino acids. CDR1 SGHRS and CDR2 YFSETQ come from the germline V gene. Trimming shortened V by 4 bases and J by 4 bases, and 12 bases separated the two germline ends. CDR3 residues: CASSQGTEYEQYF. The CDR3 DNA reads as TGCGCCAGCAGCCAAGGAACAGAATACGAGCAGTACTTC.

The CDR3, as DNA: TGCGCCAGCAGCTTGAATAAGGGGGGTGCAGATACGCAGTATTTT. Encoded protein: CASSLNKGGADTQYF. The chain recombines TRBV5-1 with TRBJ2-3; the D call may be TRBD1 or TRBD2 (6 bases each). CDR1 and CDR2 from the germline V gene are SGHRS and YFSETQ. V gave up 1 base and J gave up 4 bases, with 13 bases separating them. The CDR3 covers 15 residues.

As for this clone: Within the sample, other DNA sequences also encode this same CDR3. The J gene is TRBJ2-7, the V gene TRBV27, with D unclear. CDR1 and CDR2 (germline): MNHEY, SMNVEV (reference sequence). The CDR3 sequence is 12 residues long. Deletions cut 4 bases from V and 2 bases from J, with 6 bases between. As DNA, the CDR3 is TGTGCCAGCAGTTCCAGACCCTACGAGCAGTACTTC. Amino acid sequence: CASSSRPYEQYF.

The genes are TRBV7-9 and TRBJ1-1; perhaps TRBD1 as D (6 bases). The ends were cut back, 6 bases at V and 1 base at J, with 9 bases in the middle. Germline CDR1 is SEHNR and CDR2 is FQNEAQ (reference sequence). CDR3 length: 13 amino acids. The CDR3 nucleotides read TGTGCCAGCAGGAGAGGGGGGAACACTGAAGCTTTCTTT. This sequence encodes CASRRGGNTEAFF.

This chain joins TRBV27 and TRBJ1-5; TRBD1 is a possible D gene (5 bases). The CDR3 is made up of 15 amino acids. With 5 bases removed from V and 0 bases from J, the gap between germline ends came to 11 bases. Germline loops: CDR1 MNHEY, CDR2 SMNVEV (reference sequence). As DNA, the CDR3 is TGTGCCAGCAGTGTGGGACTGACTAGCAATCAGCCCCAGCATTTT. Residues: CASSVGLTSNQPQHF.

The gene calls are TRBV7-2 and TRBJ2-3; D uncertain. Germline values: CDR1 SGHTA, CDR2 FQGNSA. Trimming pared 1 base from V and 6 bases from J, leaving 8 bases between. This CDR3 spans 13 amino acids. Here the CDR3 reads CASSLGPGDTQYF. CDR3 DNA: TGTGCCAGCAGCTTAGGCCCCGGGGATACGCAGTATTTT.

V is TRBV6-5 and J is TRBJ1-4; 7 bases match TRBD1. Germline V CDR1 and CDR2: MNHEY, SVGAGI. Losses at the gene ends were 2 bases for V and 7 bases for J; bases not matched to a gene: 4. The CDR3 totals 14 residues. CDR3 coding DNA: TGTGCCAGCAGTTACGGAGGGGGCTCTGAAAAACTGTTTTTT. This encodes CASSYGGGSEKLFF.

The V and J genes are TRBV19 and TRBJ2-3, with a weak D call TRBD2 (6 bases). Between the trimmed V and J ends, which lost 4 bases and 4 bases, there was a span of 9 bases. CDR3 length: 13 amino acids. Germline V gives CDR1 LNHDA, CDR2 SQIVND (reference sequence). The CDR3 bases are TGTGCCAGTAGTACGACGGGGGCAGATACGCAGTATTTT. Protein: CASSTTGADTQYF.

With regard to this clone: This CDR3 is also generated by other DNA sequences in the sample. The rearrangement uses TRBV14 and TRBJ2-2; D unclear. Germline loops: CDR1 SGHDN, CDR2 FVKESK. The CDR3 is made up of 14 amino acids. V shed 0 bases and J shed 4 bases, with 6 bases lying between them. Here the CDR3 DNA reads TGTGCCAGCAGCCAAGACATCTCCACCGGGGAGCTGTTTTTT. It codes for CASSQDISTGELFF.

This chain links TRBV9 with TRBJ2-3, with D perhaps matching TRBD2 (7 bases). Trimming took 2 bases from V and 5 from J, leaving 21 bases between them. This CDR3 spans 17 amino acids. The germline V gene encodes CDR1 SGDLS and CDR2 YYNGEE. The CDR3, as DNA: TGTGCCAGCAGCGTGACCGAAGGGGGGGTTTTCGTAGATACGCAGTATTTT. Translating gives CASSVTEGGVFVDTQYF.

This clone was seen only once. The chain joins TRBV19 to TRBJ1-2; D gene uncertain. Trimming took off 5 bases at V and 6 bases at J, with 16 bases between the two ends. The CDR3 is 14 amino acids. Germline lookup yields CDR1 LNHDA and CDR2 SQIVND (reference sequence). The CDR3 spells CASSPLWPADGYTF. The CDR3 nucleotides read TGTGCCAGTAGTCCACTATGGCCAGCAGATGGCTACACCTTC. The variable domain in full, with the rest retrieved from reference TRBV19 and TRBJ1-2, is DGGITQSPKYLFRKEGQNVTLSCEQNLNHDAMYWYRQDPGQGLRLIYYSQIVNDFQKGDIAEGYSVSREKKESFPLTVTSAQKNPTAFYLCASSPLWPADGYTFGSGTRLTVV.

The V gene is TRBV2, the J gene TRBJ2-7, with 10 nucleotides matching TRBD2. V was clipped by 0 bases and J by 2 bases; unmatched bases: 4. The germline V gene has CDR1 SNHLY and CDR2 FYNNEI. The CDR3 is 16 amino acids. The CDR3 DNA sequence: TGTGCCAGCAGTGAAGCGGGAGCGGGAGGGCCCTACGAGCAGTACTTC. As protein: CASSEAGAGGPYEQYF.

As to this clone: The identical CDR3 is also encoded by other nucleotide sequences in the sample. V gene TRBV6-5 combines with J gene TRBJ2-3; 7 bases map to TRBD2. CDR1 MNHEY and CDR2 SVGAGI come from the germline V gene. The CDR3 runs to 15 residues. J gave up 2 bases and V 2 bases, and 4 bases lay outside the gene matches. The CDR3 DNA reads TGTGCCAGCAGTTACGGCGGGGGTCCCACAGATACGCAGTATTTT. Translated: CASSYGGGPTDTQYF.

This chain joins TRBV11-3 and TRBJ2-1, with D perhaps being TRBD1 or TRBD2 (5 bases each). V dropped 4 bases and J dropped 2 bases, with 15 bases sitting between them. The CDR3 has 16 amino acids. Germline assignment: CDR1 SGHNT and CDR2 YENEEA. CDR3 nucleotides: TGTGCCAGCAGCTCCTCAGGGAGCCTAGCCTACAATGAGCAGTTCTTC. This encodes CASSSSGSLAYNEQFF.

This clone has a single count. The chain has TRBV19 and TRBJ2-2; 9 bases are shared with TRBD2. Looked up from germline, CDR1 is LNHDA and CDR2 is SQIVND (reference sequence). The CDR3 totals 17 residues. V lost 3 bases and J lost 4; bases outside the gene matches: 9. This chain's CDR3 is CASSIRFSGSPTGELFF. The CDR3 bases are TGTGCCAGTAGTATTCGGTTTAGCGGGAGCCCCACCGGGGAGCTGTTTTTT.

This chain's CDR3 is CASSEGPISNQPQHF. The CDR3 DNA follows: TGTGCCAGCAGTGAAGGACCGATTAGCAATCAGCCCCAGCATTTT. The gene calls are TRBV2 and TRBJ1-5; D not resolved. This CDR3 contains 15 residues. Germline loops: CDR1 SNHLY, CDR2 FYNNEI. V was clipped by 1 base and J by 0 bases, with 7 bases between them.

The J gene is TRBJ1-2, the V gene TRBV5-1, with no clear D. Germline CDR1 SGHRS, CDR2 YFSETQ. The CDR3 is 16 amino acids. Between the trimmed V and J ends, which lost 6 bases and 0 bases, there was a span of 18 bases. The CDR3 DNA sequence: TGCGCCAGCACCCCGGGTTTGGTGGCGGCTAACTATGGCTACACCTTC. Translated, it gives CASTPGLVAANYGYTF.

The chain uses TRBV15 and TRBJ1-5; no firm D call. The germline V and J ends were trimmed by 0 bases and 7 bases, with 16 bases remaining between them. The CDR3 covers 16 residues. The germline CDR1 and CDR2 sequences are LNHNV and YYDKDF (reference sequence). The DNA of the CDR3 is TGTGCCACCAGCAGAGATCTCGGCCTAAAAACCCAGCCCCAGCATTTT. This gives the protein CATSRDLGLKTQPQHF.

CDR3 residues: CASSVGAQGDNQPQHF. The DNA for the CDR3 is TGTGCCAGCAGCGTAGGGGCGCAGGGAGACAATCAGCCCCAGCATTTT. This rearrangement joins TRBV9 to TRBJ1-5, with D perhaps TRBD1 (5 bases). CDR1 and CDR2 (germline): SGDLS, YYNGEE. The ends were cut back, 0 bases at V and 3 bases at J, with 13 bases in the middle. The CDR3 is made up of 16 amino acids. Together with reference TRBV9 and TRBJ1-5, the CDR3 gives the full variable domain: DSGVTQTPKHLITATGQRVTLRCSPRSGDLSVYWYQQSLDQGLQFLIQYYNGEERAKGNILERFSAQQFPDLHSELNLSSLELGDSALYFCASSVGAQGDNQPQHFGDGTRLSIL.

This sequence joins TRBV19 and TRBJ1-2; possibly TRBD1 for D (6 bases). Germline V gene sequence: CDR1 LNHDA, CDR2 SQIVND (reference sequence). Trimming cost V 1 base and J 2 bases, with 14 bases left between them. The CDR3 extends over 16 amino acids. CDR3 region: CASSIGQAAINYGYTF. CDR3 DNA: TGTGCCAGTAGTATAGGACAGGCAGCAATCAACTATGGCTACACCTTC.